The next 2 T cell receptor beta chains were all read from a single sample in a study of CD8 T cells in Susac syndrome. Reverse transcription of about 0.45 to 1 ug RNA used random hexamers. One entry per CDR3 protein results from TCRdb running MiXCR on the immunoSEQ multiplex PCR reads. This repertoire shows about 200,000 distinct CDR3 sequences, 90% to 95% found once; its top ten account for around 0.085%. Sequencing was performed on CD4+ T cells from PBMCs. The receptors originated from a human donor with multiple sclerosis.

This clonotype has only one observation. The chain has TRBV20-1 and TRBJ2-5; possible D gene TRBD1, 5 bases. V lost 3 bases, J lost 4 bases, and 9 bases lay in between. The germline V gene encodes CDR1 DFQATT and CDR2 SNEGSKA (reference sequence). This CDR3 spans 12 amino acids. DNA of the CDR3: TGCAGTGCTAGGATAGGGGCAGAGACCCAGTACTTC. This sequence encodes CSARIGAETQYF.

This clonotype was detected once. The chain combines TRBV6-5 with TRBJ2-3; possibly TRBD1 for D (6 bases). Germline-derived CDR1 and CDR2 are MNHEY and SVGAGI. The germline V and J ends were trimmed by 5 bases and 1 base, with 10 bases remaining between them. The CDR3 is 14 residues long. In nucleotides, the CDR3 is TGTGCCAGCAGTCGTAGGACAGGCACAGATACGCAGTATTTT. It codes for CASSRRTGTDTQYF.